These T cell receptor beta chains were read from a single sample in a study of T cells in Graves' hyperthyroidism and ophthalmopathy. Via MiXCR, TCRdb re-called the multiplex PCR reads, giving one row per CDR3 protein. Of hundreds of thousands of distinct CDR3 sequences listed, less than 20% were seen once; the top ten hold 25% to 35%. The source material was blood. These receptors all stem from a woman under 30 with Graves' hyperthyroidism that later progressed to Graves' ophthalmopathy. CDR3s include the opening cysteine and the closing phenylalanine or tryptophan. Fields, in order: J gene, D gene, V gene, clone size, CDR3 protein. The D gene is left open where the match is weak. Size values are once, few and many counts, or a class for expanded clones, and some rows have none.

TRBJ2-2,TRBD2,TRBV20-1,many,CSASGGSIVSGELFF
TRBJ2-7,TRBD2,TRBV4-3,few,CASSQEWTSSYEQYF
TRBJ2-3,-,TRBV29-1,many,CSVQLSVAFMTDTQYF
TRBJ2-1,TRBD2,TRBV7-8,-,CASSRTSGSSYNEQFF
TRBJ2-5,TRBD1,TRBV6-1,few,CASSEGTGIRRETQYF
TRBJ2-3,TRBD2,TRBV9,few,CASSVSGSPLDTQYF
TRBJ1-2,-,TRBV5-6,-,CASSRPVDRRGYTF
TRBJ1-2,TRBD1,TRBV6-1,many,CASGEGAGYTF
TRBJ2-5,TRBD2,TRBV28,many,CASSFPRALTSPRETQYF
TRBJ2-1,TRBD2,TRBV27,many,CASSTLWTSGKNEQFF
TRBJ2-1,TRBD1,TRBV7-8,many,CASSRRRTGRNEQFF
TRBJ2-1,-,TRBV12-3/TRBV12-4,many,CASSFEGGEQFF
TRBJ2-7,TRBD1,TRBV11-2,many,CASSSPRDRVYEQYF
TRBJ1-6,-,TRBV28,many,CASKTRGYNSPLHF
TRBJ2-5,TRBD2,TRBV20-1,-,CSARGLAQKTQYF
TRBJ2-7,-,TRBV6-2/TRBV6-3,few,CASSYLAGAYGQYF
TRBJ2-1,-,TRBV15,few,CATSRPVGGRNEQFF
TRBJ1-6,-,TRBV7-2,-,CVSSLLSGEAALHF
TRBJ2-2,-,TRBV28,many,CASSPTFRYTGELFF
TRBJ1-5,-,TRBV20-1,many,CSASAGPPNQPQHF
TRBJ1-5,TRBD1,TRBV28,many,CASSLDRVDQPQHF
TRBJ2-1,TRBD2,TRBV6-5,-,CASSYTGTLAASGKVGEQFF
TRBJ2-1,TRBD2,TRBV2,-,CASTSGIYNEQFF
TRBJ2-5,-,TRBV28,few,CASSFRTEETQYF
TRBJ2-7,-,TRBV5-5,-,CTSSHTVSYEQYF
TRBJ2-3,-,TRBV27,-,CATKREQGTDTQYF
TRBJ1-5,-,TRBV2,-,CASSEGRPQHF
TRBJ1-4,TRBD1,TRBV28,many,CASSSLVARTGDEKLFF
TRBJ1-5,-,TRBV6-5,many,CASSYSYRPSNQPQHF
TRBJ2-7,TRBD2,TRBV5-6,many,CASSLRLAETYEQYF
TRBJ2-3,TRBD2,TRBV28,many,CASSPGTSGSVTDTQYF
TRBJ2-1,-,TRBV2,-,CASCLIDEQFF
TRBJ2-3,-,TRBV19,-,CASRNGGTDTQYF
TRBJ2-3,-,TRBV6-2/TRBV6-3,many,CASSYQARTGLPDTQYF
TRBJ1-3,-,TRBV4-2,few,CASSQDGMGNQNTIYF
TRBJ2-6,-,TRBV12-3/TRBV12-4,few,CASSFEGVSGANVLTF
TRBJ2-5,TRBD2,TRBV20-1,many,CSARVPGGGETQYF
TRBJ2-2,-,TRBV10-1,many,CASSGGGNTGELFF
TRBJ2-3,-,TRBV6-1,many,CASSESTKNTDTQYF
TRBJ2-2,TRBD1,TRBV9,-,CASSDGRTGSAGELFF
TRBJ2-3,TRBD2,TRBV2,many,CASSHYPFGRDTQYF
TRBJ2-1,-,TRBV11-2,many,CASSLEQGPNEQFF
TRBJ2-7,-,TRBV7-9,many,CASSLQGGYEQYF
TRBJ1-5,-,TRBV24-1,few,CATGDIFSNQPQHF
TRBJ2-7,TRBD1,TRBV12-3/TRBV12-4,many,CASSLGQGGYYEQYF
TRBJ2-2,TRBD2,TRBV27,many,CASSFWASGTGELFF
TRBJ2-7,TRBD1,TRBV29-1,many,CSVGGGRGFEQYF
TRBJ2-7,-,TRBV7-2,many,CASSLASTVLRHEQYF
TRBJ1-2,-,TRBV7-2,many,CASSSTPGRRLGGMGYTF
TRBJ1-1,-,TRBV19,-,CASSRDLDDEAFF
TRBJ2-4,-,TRBV5-4,few,CASSLASREVQYF
TRBJ2-1,TRBD2,TRBV7-2,many,CASSSRLAGGSNEQFF
TRBJ1-3,TRBD1,TRBV28,few,CASSLDRGNGNTIYF
TRBJ2-1,TRBD2,TRBV24-1,many,CATSEPTSGPRNEQFF
TRBJ1-2,-,TRBV29-1,few,CSARDSHTGGYTF
TRBJ2-1,-,TRBV6-1,few,CASSSVDGSYNEQFF
TRBJ2-5,TRBD1,TRBV2,many,CASRPTGLSETQYF
TRBJ2-3,-,TRBV27,-,CASSPGSLGDTQYF
TRBJ2-5,-,TRBV12-3/TRBV12-4,many,CASRPTAMTETQYF
TRBJ1-6,-,TRBV6-1,few,CASSTLGRSGRNNSPLHF